This record covers a single TCR beta chain. Its target is unknown. This specimen comes from a study of Ad26.COV2.S vaccination and SARS-CoV-2 variants. For the study at large: Recipients of Ad26.COV2.S got it intramuscularly, once or twice 56 days apart.

Noted treatment: roughly 19 received Ad26.COV2.S at low or high dose, single or two shots; about five received placebo; per-sample allocation not given. The study sampled participants on day 63 after the first vaccine or placebo injection. Sequencing used immunoSEQ multiplex PCR; TCRdb keeps in-frame clones, though not all of them. Of almost 400,000 clones in the sample, about 89% are singletons; the top ten hold under 2%. Study outcomes and limitations: Researchers cautioned that TCR breadth and depth analyses may have underestimated total T cell responses.

The origin of this receptor is a person aged 18-65 years who received the Ad26.COV2.S COVID-19 vaccine or a placebo. Sequences were derived from peripheral blood, sampled in a trial of Ad26.COV2.S vaccine versus placebo.

The CDR3 nucleotides read TGTGCCAGCAGCGCCGGGACTGCCTTTGGAGATACGCAGTATTTT. This codes for CASSAGTAFGDTQYF. The rearrangement links TRBV9 to TRBJ2-3; D might be TRBD2 (6 bases). Germline V CDR1 and CDR2: SGDLS, YYNGEE. This CDR3 has 15 amino acids. With 3 bases removed from V and 5 bases from J, the gap between germline ends came to 16 bases.